Listed here are 20 T cell receptor beta chains from one sample, sequenced in a study of identical twins. One entry per CDR3 protein, called by TCRdb with MiXCR from the 5' RACE reads. The table has some 500,000 distinct CDR3 sequences, 13% to 15% seen once. These data also formed part of another study, on yellow fever vaccine responses in identical twins.

Sequenced material: CD4+ T cells sorted from blood. The receptors stem from a woman between 18 and 29 years old in good health.

This clonotype was counted only a few times. In DNA, the CDR3 is TGTGCCAGCAGCTTACAGGGGGTAGGGGCCAACGTCCTGACTTTC. As protein: CASSLQGVGANVLTF. The chain links TRBV11-2 to TRBJ2-6; 7 bases fit TRBD1. CDR1 is SGHAT, CDR2 FQNNGV, per germline. Trimming at V came to 2 bases and at J to 4 bases, leaving 2 bases not matched to a gene. This CDR3 is 15 amino acids long.

A few counts support this clonotype. The chain joins TRBV20-1 to TRBJ2-3, with 11 bases identical to TRBD2. J gave up 12 bases and V 2 bases, and 16 bases lay outside the gene matches. The germline V gene encodes CDR1 DFQATT and CDR2 SNEGSKA (reference sequence). The CDR3 runs to 16 residues. This CDR3 reads CSARPTPSGRYATQYF. For the CDR3, the DNA is TGCAGTGCTAGACCCACCCCTAGCGGGAGGTACGCTACCCAGTATTTT.

The sample holds a few counts of this clonotype. The gene calls are TRBV11-1 and TRBJ1-1; tentatively, D is TRBD1 (5 bases). V lost 5 bases and J lost 0, with 16 bases in between. Germline CDR1 and CDR2: SGHAT and FQDESV (reference sequence). The CDR3 spans 16 residues. This chain's CDR3 is CASSPGDRGLNTEAFF. In DNA form, the CDR3 reads TGTGCCAGCAGCCCGGGGGACCGAGGCCTGAACACTGAAGCTTTCTTT.

In its sample, this clonotype was seen a few times. This CDR3 is CASSLSRLGEKLFF. The CDR3 bases are TGTGCCAGCAGTTTATCCAGGCTTGGTGAAAAACTGTTTTTT. J is TRBJ1-4 and V is TRBV12-3 or TRBV12-4; D call uncertain. The length of the CDR3 is 14 residues. With 2 bases removed from V and 7 bases from J, the gap between germline ends came to 11 bases.

The genes are TRBV7-8 and TRBJ2-5, with a possible D match to TRBD2 (5 bases). Germline values: CDR1 SGHVS, CDR2 FQNEAQ. V shed 1 base and J shed 4 bases, with 19 bases lying between them. CDR3 length: 17 amino acids. The CDR3: CASSLGHSGFLSETQYF. The DNA for the CDR3 is TGTGCCAGCAGCTTAGGGCATTCGGGGTTCCTCTCAGAGACCCAGTACTTC. The complete variable domain, with remaining parts taken from reference TRBV7-8 and TRBJ2-5, reads GAGVSQSPRYKVAKRGQDVALRCDPISGHVSLFWYQQALGQGPEFLTYFQNEAQLDKSGLPSDRFFAERPEGSVSTLKIQRTQQEDSAVYLCASSLGHSGFLSETQYFGPGTRLLVL.

In this sample, this clonotype turned up a few times. The rearrangement links TRBV5-1 to TRBJ2-3; 9 nucleotides agree with TRBD2. Germline V gives CDR1 SGHRS, CDR2 YFSETQ. CDR3 length equals 16 residues. The trim removed 1 base at V and 4 bases at J, leaving 7 bases unmatched. Here the CDR3 DNA reads TGCGCCAGCAGCTTGAATAGCGGGAGAGGGTCAGATACGCAGTATTTT. Translated, it gives CASSLNSGRGSDTQYF.

This clonotype was seen more than once but under ten times. The rearrangement uses TRBV5-5 and TRBJ2-7, with D uncertain. From germline, CDR1 is SGHKS and CDR2 YYEKEE (reference sequence). V gave up 4 bases and J gave up 0 bases, with 11 bases separating them. There are 14 residues in the CDR3. The CDR3 sequence is CASSLRSASYEQYF. The CDR3 DNA sequence: TGTGCCAGCAGCCTTCGGTCCGCCTCCTACGAGCAGTACTTC.

There are a few counts of this clonotype. The chain combines TRBV10-3 with TRBJ1-5; D not resolved. V lost 4 bases, J lost 3 bases, and 13 bases lay in between. This CDR3 is built from 15 residues. Germline assignment: CDR1 ENHRY and CDR2 SYGVKD. In nucleotides, the CDR3 is TGTGCCATCAGTGGGGATAGGGTATACAATCAGCCCCAGCATTTT. This encodes CAISGDRVYNQPQHF.

This clonotype was detected a few times. The gene calls are TRBV20-1 and TRBJ2-2; 11 positions agree with TRBD2. There are 20 residues in the CDR3. Germline V lookup: CDR1 DFQATT, CDR2 SNEGSKA (reference sequence). Trimming took 3 bases from V and 2 from J; bases not matched to a gene: 17. This chain's CDR3 is CSASAPTGLAGGLNTGELFF. DNA of the CDR3: TGCAGTGCTAGTGCTCCCACGGGGCTAGCGGGGGGACTAAACACCGGGGAGCTGTTTTTT.

This clonotype was counted ten times or more. This chain links TRBV15 with TRBJ1-3; D may be TRBD1 (5 bases). Germline loops: CDR1 LNHNV, CDR2 YYDKDF (reference sequence). The CDR3 extends over 14 amino acids. Trimming took 3 bases from V and 8 from J, leaving 14 bases between them. The DNA of the CDR3 is TGTGCCACCAGCAGCCCGGGGGAGAGTGACACCATATATTTT. Protein: CATSSPGESDTIYF.

The gene calls are TRBV19 and TRBJ1-5; D uncertain. The CDR3 has 18 residues. Germline V lookup: CDR1 LNHDA, CDR2 SQIVND (reference sequence). V lost 6 bases, J lost 0 bases, and 21 bases lay in between. The CDR3 bases are TGTGCCAGTAGCCTTGGGCAAAAGTCGGGGAATAGCAATCAGCCCCAGCATTTT. Translation gives CASSLGQKSGNSNQPQHF. The full variable domain, with the rest looked up from reference TRBV19 and TRBJ1-5, is DGGITQSPKYLFRKEGQNVTLSCEQNLNHDAMYWYRQDPGQGLRLIYYSQIVNDFQKGDIAEGYSVSREKKESFPLTVTSAQKNPTAFYLCASSLGQKSGNSNQPQHFGDGTRLSIL.

This clonotype was found a few times. The chain has TRBV27 and TRBJ2-2; a weak D match, TRBD2 (5 bases). Trimming took off 6 bases at V and 2 bases at J, with 19 bases between the two ends. The germline V gene has CDR1 MNHEY and CDR2 SMNVEV (reference sequence). CDR3 length equals 17 residues. CDR3 nucleotides: TGTGCCAGCAGCCTTACACTCGGAAGCGGTAACACCGGGGAGCTGTTTTTT. Translated, it gives CASSLTLGSGNTGELFF.

This clonotype was observed a few times. This chain connects TRBV20-1 to TRBJ2-1; 10 positions agree with TRBD2. V shed 4 bases and J 0 bases; nucleotides not matched to a gene: 9. The CDR3 spans 17 residues. The V gene's germline CDR1 is DFQATT and CDR2 SNEGSKA (reference sequence). CDR3 sequence (DNA): TGCAGTGCTACCGGACTAGCGGAGACCGGCTCCTACAATGAGCAGTTCTTC. Amino acid sequence: CSATGLAETGSYNEQFF.

The rearrangement joins TRBV9 to TRBJ2-1; D possibly corresponds to TRBD2 (5 bases). CDR1 is SGDLS, CDR2 YYNGEE, per germline. The length of the CDR3 is 15 residues. V was pared by 0 bases and J by 6 bases, with 13 bases between. The CDR3 region is CASSVEGRSGNEQFF. The CDR3 DNA follows: TGTGCCAGCAGCGTAGAGGGAAGAAGCGGCAATGAGCAGTTCTTC.

The V and J genes are TRBV6-5 and TRBJ2-7; the match to TRBD1 covers 10 bases. This CDR3 has 15 amino acids. The germline V gene encodes CDR1 MNHEY and CDR2 SVGAGI. V lost 4 bases, J lost 6 bases, and 9 bases stayed unmatched. DNA for the CDR3: TGTGCCAGCAGTTTAGCCGACAGGGGGCGACCCGAGCAGTACTTC. Protein product: CASSLADRGRPEQYF.

This clonotype appeared a few times. This chain joins TRBV2 and TRBJ2-3; D is tentatively TRBD1 or TRBD2 (5 bases each). V gave up 7 bases and J gave up 2 bases, with 10 bases separating them. This CDR3 is 13 amino acids long. Germline V gene lookup returns CDR1 SNHLY and CDR2 FYNNEI. CDR3: CASIRDHTDTQYF. The CDR3 DNA reads TGTGCCAGCATCCGGGACCACACAGATACGCAGTATTTT.

V gene TRBV15 combines with J gene TRBJ2-7; 7 positions match TRBD1. Germline V gene sequence: CDR1 LNHNV, CDR2 YYDKDF (reference sequence). The CDR3 loop spans 16 amino acids. V lost 0 bases and J lost 3; bases outside the gene matches: 8. The CDR3 sequence: CATSRDRWTGHYEQYF. In nucleotides, the CDR3 is TGTGCCACCAGCAGAGATCGGTGGACAGGTCACTACGAGCAGTACTTC. The full variable domain, with the rest looked up from reference TRBV15 and TRBJ2-7, is DAMVIQNPRYQVTQFGKPVTLSCSQTLNHNVMYWYQQKSSQAPKLLFHYYDKDFNNEADTPDNFQSRRPNTSFCFLDIRSPGLGDTAMYLCATSRDRWTGHYEQYFGPGTRLTVT.

The genes are TRBV2 and TRBJ2-5; 8 bases are shared with TRBD1. CDR1 is SNHLY, CDR2 FYNNEI, per germline. V was pared by 4 bases and J by 5 bases, with 9 bases of the junction left unmatched. The CDR3 runs to 15 residues. The CDR3 protein is CASSAPGQEEETQYF. CDR3 coding DNA: TGTGCCAGCAGTGCACCGGGACAGGAAGAGGAGACCCAGTACTTC.

This clonotype was picked up a small number of times. The chain couples TRBV19 to TRBJ2-7; D might be TRBD2 (5 bases). The CDR3 loop spans 13 amino acids. Deletions cut 9 bases from V and 3 bases from J, with 15 bases between. The germline V gene has CDR1 LNHDA and CDR2 SQIVND (reference sequence). Here the CDR3 DNA reads TGTGCCAGCAGCCCCGGGATCCGCTACGAGCAGTACTTC. It yields the protein CASSPGIRYEQYF.

The chain links TRBV12-3 or TRBV12-4 to TRBJ2-1, with 8 bases that match TRBD2. V shed 5 bases, J shed 0 bases, and the junction held 9 bases outside the gene matches. This CDR3 contains 17 residues. CDR3 DNA sequence: TGTGCCAGCAGTGAAAGCGGGAGCGCTAGCTCCTACAATGAGCAGTTCTTC. It codes for CASSESGSASSYNEQFF.